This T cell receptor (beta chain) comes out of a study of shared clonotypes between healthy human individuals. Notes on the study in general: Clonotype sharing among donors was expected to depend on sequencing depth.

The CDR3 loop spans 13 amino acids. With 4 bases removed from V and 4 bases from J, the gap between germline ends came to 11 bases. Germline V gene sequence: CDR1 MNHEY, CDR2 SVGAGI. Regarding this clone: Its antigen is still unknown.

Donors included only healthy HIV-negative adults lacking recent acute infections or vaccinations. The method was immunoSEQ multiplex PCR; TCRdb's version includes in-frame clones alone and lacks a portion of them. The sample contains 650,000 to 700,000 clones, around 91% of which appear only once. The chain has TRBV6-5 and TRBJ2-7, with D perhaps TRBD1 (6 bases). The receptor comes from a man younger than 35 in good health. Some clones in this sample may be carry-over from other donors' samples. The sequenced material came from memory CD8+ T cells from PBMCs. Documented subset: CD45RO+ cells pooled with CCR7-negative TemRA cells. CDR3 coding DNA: TGTGCCAGCAGTTTACAGGGACGGTACGAGCAGTACTTC. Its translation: CASSLQGRYEQYF.